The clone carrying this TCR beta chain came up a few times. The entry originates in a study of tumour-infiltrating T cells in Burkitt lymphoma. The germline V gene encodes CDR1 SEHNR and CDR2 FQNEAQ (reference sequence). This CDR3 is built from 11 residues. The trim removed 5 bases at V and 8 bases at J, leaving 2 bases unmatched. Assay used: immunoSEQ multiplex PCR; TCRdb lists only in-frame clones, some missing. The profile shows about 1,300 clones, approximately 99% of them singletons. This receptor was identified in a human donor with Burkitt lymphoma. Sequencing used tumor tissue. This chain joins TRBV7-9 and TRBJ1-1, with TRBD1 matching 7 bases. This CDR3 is CASSRTGEAFF. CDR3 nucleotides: TGTGCCAGCAGCCGGACAGGAGAAGCTTTCTTT.